The present T cell receptor beta chain was sequenced within a study of T cells in Graves' hyperthyroidism and ophthalmopathy. Template material for amplifying TCR beta CDR3 regions consisted of RNA transcripts. Researchers ran a first-round RT-PCR on the TCR CDR3 using the HTBI primer set. In TCRdb, the multiplex PCR reads were re-called with MiXCR into one record per CDR3 protein. Of fewer than 650,000 distinct CDR3 sequences listed, around 15% are singletons. This clonotype occurred many times. PBMCs stemmed from approximately 9.1 ml fresh peripheral blood. This CDR3 has 14 residues. Trimming took 7 bases from V and 5 from J, leaving 15 bases between them. Germline V CDR1 and CDR2: LNHDA, SQIVND (reference sequence).

Material: blood. The clonotype originates from a woman between 40 and 55 years old with Graves' ophthalmopathy. This sequence joins TRBV19 and TRBJ1-5, with no clear D. The CDR3 DNA reads TGTGCCAGTACTGAGGTTGGGTTCGATCAGCCCCAGCATTTT. Translating gives CASTEVGFDQPQHF.